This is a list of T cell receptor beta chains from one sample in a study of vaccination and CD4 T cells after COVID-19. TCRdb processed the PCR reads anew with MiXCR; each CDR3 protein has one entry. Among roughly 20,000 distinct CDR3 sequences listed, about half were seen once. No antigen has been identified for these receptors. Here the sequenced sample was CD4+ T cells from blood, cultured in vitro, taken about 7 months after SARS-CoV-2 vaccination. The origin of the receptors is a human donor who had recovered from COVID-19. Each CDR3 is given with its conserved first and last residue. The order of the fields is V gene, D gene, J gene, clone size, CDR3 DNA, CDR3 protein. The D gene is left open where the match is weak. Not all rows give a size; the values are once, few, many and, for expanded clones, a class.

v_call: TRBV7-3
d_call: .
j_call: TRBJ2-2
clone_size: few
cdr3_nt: TGTGCCAGCAGCTTCCGGGACACCGGGGAGCTGTTTTTT
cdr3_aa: CASSFRDTGELFF

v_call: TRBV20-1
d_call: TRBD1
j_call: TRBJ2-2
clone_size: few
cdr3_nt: TGCACCCAGGGGGCATTGAACACCGGGGAGCTGTTTTTT
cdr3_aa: CTQGALNTGELFF

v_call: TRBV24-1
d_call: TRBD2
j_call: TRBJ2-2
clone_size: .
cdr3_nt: TGTGCCACCAGTGATTCGAGCGGGAGGGCCCCCGGGGAGCTGTTTTTT
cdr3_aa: CATSDSSGRAPGELFF

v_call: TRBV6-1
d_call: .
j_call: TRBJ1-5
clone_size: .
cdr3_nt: TGTGCCGGCAGACGCACCCCCGGGACCGAGAGGCCCCAGCATTTT
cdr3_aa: CAGRRTPGTERPQHF

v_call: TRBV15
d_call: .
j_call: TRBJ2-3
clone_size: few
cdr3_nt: TGTGCCACCAGCAAGAGCGCGTTCTTCACAGATACGCAGTATTTT
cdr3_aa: CATSKSAFFTDTQYF

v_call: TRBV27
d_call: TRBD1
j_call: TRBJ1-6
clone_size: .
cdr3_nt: TGTGCCAGCAGTCGGACAGGGTGGGAATCACCCCTCCACTTT
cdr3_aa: CASSRTGWESPLHF

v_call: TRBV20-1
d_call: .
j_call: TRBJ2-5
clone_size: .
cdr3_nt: TGCAGTGCTAGAGAGTATAGGGCCTCGGCCCAGTACTTC
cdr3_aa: CSAREYRASAQYF

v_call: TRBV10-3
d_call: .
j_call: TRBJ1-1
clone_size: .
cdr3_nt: TGTGCCATCAGTGGAAAGCAAATAAAGTGGAGCACTGAAGCTTTCTTT
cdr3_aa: CAISGKQIKWSTEAFF

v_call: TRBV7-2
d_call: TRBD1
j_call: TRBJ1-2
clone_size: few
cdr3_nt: TGTGCCAGCAGCTCCCAGACAGGGCCGTATGGCTACACCTTC
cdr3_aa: CASSSQTGPYGYTF

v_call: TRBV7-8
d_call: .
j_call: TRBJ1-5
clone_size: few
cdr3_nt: TGTGCCAGCAGCCAACCTAATCAGCCCCAGCATTTT
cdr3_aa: CASSQPNQPQHF

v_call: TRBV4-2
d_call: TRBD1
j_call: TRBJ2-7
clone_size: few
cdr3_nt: TGTGCCAGCAGCCAATGGACAGGGGGAGTCTACGAGCAGTACTTC
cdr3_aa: CASSQWTGGVYEQYF

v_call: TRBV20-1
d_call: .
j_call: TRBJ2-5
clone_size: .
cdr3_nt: TGCAGTGCTAGAGATGACACGGGGTGGGTTTACCAAGAGACCCAGTACTTC
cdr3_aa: CSARDDTGWVYQETQYF

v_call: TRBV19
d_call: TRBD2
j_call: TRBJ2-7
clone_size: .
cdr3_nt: TGTGCCAGTAGTATTGGAGGGCTAGCGGGACCCTACGAGCAGTACTTC
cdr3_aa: CASSIGGLAGPYEQYF

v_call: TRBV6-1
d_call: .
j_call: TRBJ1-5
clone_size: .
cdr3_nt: TGTGCCAGCAGTCCCGGCTTGGGTCAACGAAGGCATTTT
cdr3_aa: CASSPGLGQRRHF

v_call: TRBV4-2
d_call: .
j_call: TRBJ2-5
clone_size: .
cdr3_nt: TGTGCCAGCAGCCAAGTTAGTGGTAGAAGACAAGAGACCCAGTACTTC
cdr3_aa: CASSQVSGRRQETQYF

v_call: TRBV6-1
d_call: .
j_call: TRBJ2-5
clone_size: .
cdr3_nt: TGTGCCAGCACCTCGCTGGGGGGAGAGACCCAGTACTTC
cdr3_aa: CASTSLGGETQYF

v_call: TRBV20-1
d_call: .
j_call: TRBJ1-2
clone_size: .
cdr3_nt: TGCAGTGCTAGAGTTCATAGAAACTATGGCTACACCTTC
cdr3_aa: CSARVHRNYGYTF

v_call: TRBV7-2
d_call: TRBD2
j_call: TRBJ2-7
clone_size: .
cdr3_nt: TGTGCCAGCAGCCACCGACTAGCGGGAGGGCCGGCCTACGAGCAGTACTTC
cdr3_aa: CASSHRLAGGPAYEQYF

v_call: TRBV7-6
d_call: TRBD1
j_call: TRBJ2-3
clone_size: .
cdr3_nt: TGTGCCAGCAGCTTTACCTCGGGACAGGGAACAGATACGCAGTATTTT
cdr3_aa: CASSFTSGQGTDTQYF

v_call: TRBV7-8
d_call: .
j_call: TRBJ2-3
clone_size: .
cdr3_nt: TGTGCCAGCAGCTTAGGGAGTGGGGATACGCAGTATTTT
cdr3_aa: CASSLGSGDTQYF

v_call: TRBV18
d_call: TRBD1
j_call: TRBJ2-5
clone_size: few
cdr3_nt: TGTGCCAGCTCACCCCTTACAGGGGGACGAGAGACCCAGTACTTC
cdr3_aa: CASSPLTGGRETQYF

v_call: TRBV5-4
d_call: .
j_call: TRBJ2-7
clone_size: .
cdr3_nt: TGTGCCAGCAGCAACCGTGATTCCTACGAGCAGTACTTC
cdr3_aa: CASSNRDSYEQYF

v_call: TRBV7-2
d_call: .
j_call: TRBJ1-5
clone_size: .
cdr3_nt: TGTGCCAGCAGCTTCTCAGGCGGGGGCCCTCAGCCCCAGCATTTT
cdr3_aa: CASSFSGGGPQPQHF

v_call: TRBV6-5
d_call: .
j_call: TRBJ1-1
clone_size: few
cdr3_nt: TGTGCCAGCAGTTTAACAGGGTGGGGGAACACTGAAGCTTTCTTT
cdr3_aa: CASSLTGWGNTEAFF

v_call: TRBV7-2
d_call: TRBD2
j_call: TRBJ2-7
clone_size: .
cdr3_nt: TGTGCCAGCTCGCTGACTAGCGGGAGAAAATACGAGCAGTACTTC
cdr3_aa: CASSLTSGRKYEQYF

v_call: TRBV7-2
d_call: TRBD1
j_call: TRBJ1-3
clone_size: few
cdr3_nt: TGTGCCAGCAGCTTAAGGCAGGGGGGCACCATATATTTT
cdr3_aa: CASSLRQGGTIYF

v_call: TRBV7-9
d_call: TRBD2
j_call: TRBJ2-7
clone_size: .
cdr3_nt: TGTGCCAGCAGCTTAGTTCTAGCGGGAGATCTCTCCTACGAGCAGTACTTC
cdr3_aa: CASSLVLAGDLSYEQYF

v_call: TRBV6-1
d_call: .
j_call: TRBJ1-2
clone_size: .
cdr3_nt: TGTGCCACCAAAACACAGGGTTCTAACTATGGCTACACCTTC
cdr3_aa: CATKTQGSNYGYTF

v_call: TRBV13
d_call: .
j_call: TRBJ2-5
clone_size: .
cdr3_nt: TGTGCCAGCAGCTCCCGACTAGGAGGTGGGCAAGAGACCCAGTACTTC
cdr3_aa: CASSSRLGGGQETQYF

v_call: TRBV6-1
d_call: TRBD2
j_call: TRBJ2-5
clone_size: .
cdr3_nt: TGTGCCAGCAGCGAGGGGACTAGCGGGTGGGTTGGGACCCAGTACTTC
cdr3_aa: CASSEGTSGWVGTQYF

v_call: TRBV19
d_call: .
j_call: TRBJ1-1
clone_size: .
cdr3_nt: TGTGCCAGTAGTCCATCCCGCCCGGGCAACACTGAAGCTTTCTTT
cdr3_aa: CASSPSRPGNTEAFF

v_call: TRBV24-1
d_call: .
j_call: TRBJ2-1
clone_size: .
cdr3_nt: TGTGCCACCAGTGAAGGCTTCAGGGACTACAATGAGCAGTTCTTC
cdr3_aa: CATSEGFRDYNEQFF

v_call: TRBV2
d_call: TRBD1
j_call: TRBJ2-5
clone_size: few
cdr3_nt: TGTGCCAGCAGTGCAGGACAGGGGCGGCAAGAGACCCAGTACTTC
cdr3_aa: CASSAGQGRQETQYF

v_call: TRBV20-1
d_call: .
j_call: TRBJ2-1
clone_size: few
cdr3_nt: TGCAGTGCTAGAGATCAGTACGTAAATGAGCAGTTCTTC
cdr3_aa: CSARDQYVNEQFF

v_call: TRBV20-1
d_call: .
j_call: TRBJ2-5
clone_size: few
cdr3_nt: TGCAGTGCTAGTATTTCGGAGACCCAGTACTTC
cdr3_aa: CSASISETQYF

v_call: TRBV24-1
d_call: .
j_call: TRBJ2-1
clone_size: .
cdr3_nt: TGTGCCACCAGTGACCCCATGGTCGGCTCGGTTGAGCAGTTCTTC
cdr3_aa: CATSDPMVGSVEQFF

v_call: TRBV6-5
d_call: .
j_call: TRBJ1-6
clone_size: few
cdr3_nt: TGTGCCAGCAGTTACCCCGGGACGGAGAATTCACCCCTCCACTTT
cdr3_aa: CASSYPGTENSPLHF

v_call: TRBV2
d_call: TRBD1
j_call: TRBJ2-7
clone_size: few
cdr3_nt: TGTGCCAGCAGTGGGGTGGGACAGTACGAGCAGTACTTC
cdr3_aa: CASSGVGQYEQYF